Listed below are T cell receptor beta chains from one sample, sequenced in a study of blood T cell repertoires in COVID-19. TCRdb keeps only in-frame clones here, not all; method: immunoSEQ multiplex PCR. The sample includes 35,000 to 45,000 clones, roughly 80% of them seen just once. Input material: peripheral blood. The source is a man aged 55 to 70 with active COVID-19. CDR3s include the opening cysteine and the closing phenylalanine or tryptophan. The D gene is left open where the match is weak. Expanded clones are given a class, and other clones once, few, many or no size at all.

v_gene: TRBV19; j_gene: TRBJ1-2; abundance: .; d_gene: .; CDR3nt: TGTGCCAGTGATTCGGGAGTAGGCTACACCTTC; CDR3aa: CASDSGVGYTF
v_gene: TRBV11-3; j_gene: TRBJ2-3; abundance: .; d_gene: .; CDR3nt: TGTGCCAGCAGCCTACGCACAGATACGCAGTATTTT; CDR3aa: CASSLRTDTQYF
v_gene: TRBV11-2; j_gene: TRBJ2-7; abundance: .; d_gene: .; CDR3nt: TGTGCCAGCAGCTTAGTTACCAGATCCCCTTGGTACTTC; CDR3aa: CASSLVTRSPWYF
v_gene: TRBV7-2; j_gene: TRBJ1-6; abundance: .; d_gene: TRBD1; CDR3nt: TGTGCCAGCAGCTTGGCAGGGGGGTTAGGTAATTCACCCCTCCACTTT; CDR3aa: CASSLAGGLGNSPLHF
v_gene: TRBV4-2; j_gene: TRBJ2-1; abundance: .; d_gene: TRBD2; CDR3nt: TGTGCCAGCAGCCCGAGCGGGGTTGGAGATGAGCAGTTCTTC; CDR3aa: CASSPSGVGDEQFF
v_gene: TRBV5-8; j_gene: TRBJ2-5; abundance: .; d_gene: TRBD2; CDR3nt: TGTGCCAGCAGCTTTAGAACTAGCGGGGACCAAGAGACCCAGTACTTC; CDR3aa: CASSFRTSGDQETQYF
v_gene: TRBV30; j_gene: TRBJ1-6; abundance: .; d_gene: TRBD1; CDR3nt: TGTGCCTGGAGCGGACAGGGCAAGGCACCCCTCCACTTT; CDR3aa: CAWSGQGKAPLHF
v_gene: TRBV6-1; j_gene: TRBJ2-6; abundance: .; d_gene: .; CDR3nt: TGTGCCAGCAGTGGCGGAAAAGGGGCAGGGGCCAACGTCCTGACTTTC; CDR3aa: CASSGGKGAGANVLTF
v_gene: TRBV12-5; j_gene: TRBJ1-5; abundance: once; d_gene: .; CDR3nt: TGTGCTAGTGGTTTGGGGACATCCTCAAATCAGCCCCAGCATTTT; CDR3aa: CASGLGTSSNQPQHF
v_gene: TRBV19; j_gene: TRBJ1-1; abundance: .; d_gene: .; CDR3nt: TGTGCCAGTAGTGGGATACAGGGGAACACTGAAGCTTTCTTT; CDR3aa: CASSGIQGNTEAFF
v_gene: TRBV9; j_gene: TRBJ2-1; abundance: .; d_gene: .; CDR3nt: TGTGCCAGCAGCGCCCTCAACTTGGGACTTTCCTACAATGAGCAGTTCTTC; CDR3aa: CASSALNLGLSYNEQFF
v_gene: TRBV6-6; j_gene: TRBJ2-5; abundance: .; d_gene: TRBD2; CDR3nt: TGTGCCAGCAGTCCCCCGTCCAGCGGGGGAAAGACCCAGTACTTC; CDR3aa: CASSPPSSGGKTQYF
v_gene: TRBV2; j_gene: TRBJ1-4; abundance: .; d_gene: .; CDR3nt: TGTGCCACATTAAGGGATGAGGGTGAAAAACTGTTTTTT; CDR3aa: CATLRDEGEKLFF
v_gene: TRBV6-2/TRBV6-3; j_gene: TRBJ1-5; abundance: .; d_gene: .; CDR3nt: TGTGCCAGCAGTTCACTTTATAGCAATCAGCCCCAGCATTTT; CDR3aa: CASSSLYSNQPQHF
v_gene: TRBV7-8; j_gene: TRBJ1-3; abundance: few; d_gene: .; CDR3nt: TGTGCCAGCAGCTTAGGCACAACTGGAAACACCATATATTTT; CDR3aa: CASSLGTTGNTIYF
v_gene: TRBV5-1; j_gene: TRBJ2-5; abundance: .; d_gene: TRBD2; CDR3nt: TGCGCCAGCAGCTCTACTAGCGGAGAAGAGACCCAGTACTTC; CDR3aa: CASSSTSGEETQYF
v_gene: TRBV7-9; j_gene: TRBJ2-5; abundance: .; d_gene: TRBD2; CDR3nt: TGTGCCAGCAGCTTAGCTAGCGGGAGCGAGACCCAGTACTTC; CDR3aa: CASSLASGSETQYF
v_gene: TRBV12-3/TRBV12-4; j_gene: TRBJ1-2; abundance: .; d_gene: .; CDR3nt: TGTGCCAGCACCATAGGGAGTAGCGTTGGCTACACCTTC; CDR3aa: CASTIGSSVGYTF
v_gene: TRBV7-6; j_gene: TRBJ1-5; abundance: .; d_gene: .; CDR3nt: TGTGCCAGCAGCTACATCAGGGGATTCGGTCAGCCCCAGCATTTT; CDR3aa: CASSYIRGFGQPQHF
v_gene: TRBV13; j_gene: TRBJ2-5; abundance: .; d_gene: .; CDR3nt: TGTGCCAGCAGCTTAGGCGCTAGCGTGTACCAAGAGACCCAGTACTTC; CDR3aa: CASSLGASVYQETQYF
v_gene: TRBV3-1/TRBV3-2; j_gene: TRBJ1-6; abundance: .; d_gene: TRBD1; CDR3nt: TGTGCCAGCAGCCCGGATACAGGGGAGCGTTCACCCCTCCACTTT; CDR3aa: CASSPDTGERSPLHF
v_gene: TRBV5-1; j_gene: TRBJ2-7; abundance: once; d_gene: .; CDR3nt: TGCGCCAGCAGCTTAGTCGGGGTCCAATACGAGCAGTACTTC; CDR3aa: CASSLVGVQYEQYF
v_gene: TRBV6-5; j_gene: TRBJ1-4; abundance: .; d_gene: .; CDR3nt: TGTGCCAGCAGTTACTCGAACGGGGTTCGCGAAAAACTGTTTTTT; CDR3aa: CASSYSNGVREKLFF
v_gene: TRBV30; j_gene: TRBJ1-2; abundance: .; d_gene: .; CDR3nt: TGTGCCTGGAGCTTCCCAGGGAACACTAACTATGGCTACACCTTC; CDR3aa: CAWSFPGNTNYGYTF
v_gene: TRBV4-1; j_gene: TRBJ1-2; abundance: .; d_gene: .; CDR3nt: TGCGCCAGCAGCCAAACTTCAGGGGATCCCTATGGCTACACCTTC; CDR3aa: CASSQTSGDPYGYTF